This T cell receptor beta chain stems from a study of blood T cell repertoires in COVID-19. About the study: From the United States, Italy and Spain came samples of acute and convalescent COVID-19. T cells, B-cell-depleted T cells, or PBMCs provided the cDNA or gDNA that served as material.

Source study methods: Amplifying reference gene primers gave estimates of nucleated cell counts. This table comes from immunoSEQ multiplex PCR, and its TCRdb copy is limited to in-frame clones, with some not included. The V and J calls and clone size were taken over from that table, and D and trimming were inferred from the DNA. The table records about 210,000 clones, 80% to 90% of them present only once. The sequencing input was peripheral blood. This clonotype originated in a man aged 35 to 55 with acute or convalescent COVID-19.

The CDR3 DNA follows: TGCGCCAGCAGCCTCGCGGATGCTAACTATGGCTACACCTTC. Its protein product is CASSLADANYGYTF. The rearrangement joins TRBV5-1 to TRBJ1-2; D not resolved. V gave up 4 bases and J gave up 0 bases, with 10 bases separating them. CDR1 is SGHRS, CDR2 YFSETQ, per germline. The CDR3 totals 14 residues.